This TCR beta chain was sequenced during a study of blood T cell repertoires in COVID-19. The count of this clone is one. Other DNA sequences in the same sample also yield this CDR3. V was clipped by 5 bases and J by 0 bases, with 4 bases between them. The CDR3 length is 13 residues. CDR1 is SGHVS, CDR2 FNYEAQ, per germline. Only in-frame clones appear in the TCRdb table, and some are missing; sequencing was by immunoSEQ multiplex PCR. The sample has a few hundred thousand clones; about 90% are singletons. The sample taken for sequencing was peripheral blood. This clonotype originated in a man between 18 and 29 years old with active or convalescent COVID-19. This chain uses TRBV7-6 with TRBJ2-2; D remains unclear. The CDR3 loop reads CASSPSNTGELFF. The DNA for the CDR3 is TGTGCCAGCAGCCCCTCGAACACCGGGGAGCTGTTTTTT.